The rows below give T cell receptor beta chains drawn from one sample of a study of cytomegalovirus exposure and HLA in healthy donors. Sequenced by immunoSEQ multiplex PCR; TCRdb stores in-frame clones only, minus some. The sample contains around 140,000 clones, roughly 80% of which appear only once. The material sequenced was PBMCs. Source of these receptors: a man aged 35 to 55 in good health and CMV-seronegative. The CDR3 runs from the conserved cysteine through the conserved F or W. The order of the fields is V gene, clone size, J gene, D gene, CDR3 DNA, CDR3 protein. D genes are given only for firm matches. Clone sizes are given selectively: once, few, many, or a class where the clone is expanded.

v_call: TRBV6-1; clone_size: -; j_call: TRBJ2-1; d_call: TRBD2; cdr3_nt: TGTGCCAGCAGTGCGAGCGGGGGTTCCTACAATGAGCAGTTCTTC; cdr3_aa: CASSASGGSYNEQFF
v_call: TRBV5-1; clone_size: -; j_call: TRBJ1-5; d_call: -; cdr3_nt: TGCGCCAGCAGCTTGGGCGGGGTGGATCAGCCCCAGCATTTT; cdr3_aa: CASSLGGVDQPQHF
v_call: TRBV9; clone_size: few; j_call: TRBJ2-5; d_call: TRBD1; cdr3_nt: TGTGCCAGCAGCGCCTCAGGGGGAGAGACCCAGTACTTC; cdr3_aa: CASSASGGETQYF
v_call: TRBV27; clone_size: -; j_call: TRBJ1-6; d_call: -; cdr3_nt: TGTGCCAGCAGAGATCCGGGACTATCACCCCTCCACTTT; cdr3_aa: CASRDPGLSPLHF
v_call: TRBV9; clone_size: once; j_call: TRBJ2-3; d_call: TRBD2; cdr3_nt: TGTGCCAGCGGACTAGCGCCTAGCACAGATACGCAGTATTTT; cdr3_aa: CASGLAPSTDTQYF
v_call: TRBV15; clone_size: -; j_call: TRBJ2-5; d_call: -; cdr3_nt: TGTGCCACCAGCAGCGCAGGGGATGAGCAGACCCAGTACTTC; cdr3_aa: CATSSAGDEQTQYF
v_call: TRBV16; clone_size: few; j_call: TRBJ1-2; d_call: TRBD1; cdr3_nt: TGTGCCAGCAGCCAAATTGGACAGGTCTATGGCTACACCTTC; cdr3_aa: CASSQIGQVYGYTF
v_call: TRBV23-1; clone_size: -; j_call: TRBJ1-4; d_call: -; cdr3_nt: TGCGCCAGCAGTCCGCCAGTTGGGGCGCGCTTTTCCTTTGCCCTGGGTGAAAAACTGTTTTTT; cdr3_aa: CASSPPVGARFSFALGEKLFF
v_call: TRBV4-2; clone_size: -; j_call: TRBJ2-7; d_call: -; cdr3_nt: TGTGCCAGCAGCTCCACCGGGAGAGCAGCATTCGAGCAGTACTTC; cdr3_aa: CASSSTGRAAFEQYF
v_call: TRBV2; clone_size: -; j_call: TRBJ1-5; d_call: TRBD1; cdr3_nt: TGTGCCAGCAGTGATACCGGGACAGCTCATCAGCCCCAGCATTTT; cdr3_aa: CASSDTGTAHQPQHF
v_call: TRBV6-6; clone_size: -; j_call: TRBJ2-7; d_call: TRBD1; cdr3_nt: TGTGCCAGTCGGACAGGGCGCTACGAGCAGTACTTC; cdr3_aa: CASRTGRYEQYF
v_call: TRBV6-5; clone_size: -; j_call: TRBJ1-6; d_call: -; cdr3_nt: TGTGCCAGCAGTCCCGACACGCCGACTAATTCACCCCTCCACTTT; cdr3_aa: CASSPDTPTNSPLHF
v_call: TRBV6-6; clone_size: -; j_call: TRBJ2-1; d_call: TRBD2; cdr3_nt: TGTGCCAGCAGTTACTCTCGAGCGGGGTTGTCCGATGAGCAGTTCTTC; cdr3_aa: CASSYSRAGLSDEQFF
v_call: TRBV7-9; clone_size: -; j_call: TRBJ2-7; d_call: -; cdr3_nt: TGTGCCAGCAGCCCACACTACGAGCAGTACTTC; cdr3_aa: CASSPHYEQYF
v_call: TRBV5-4; clone_size: -; j_call: TRBJ1-1; d_call: -; cdr3_nt: TGTGCCAGCAGCTCCGCCCAGAGGAAGACTGAAGCTTTCTTT; cdr3_aa: CASSSAQRKTEAFF
v_call: TRBV15; clone_size: -; j_call: TRBJ1-2; d_call: TRBD1; cdr3_nt: TGTGCCACCAGCAGAACAGGGGGCGCCCCGTACGGCTACACCTTC; cdr3_aa: CATSRTGGAPYGYTF
v_call: TRBV19; clone_size: few; j_call: TRBJ2-7; d_call: -; cdr3_nt: TGTGCCAGTAGTATCGTTTCGAGCGAGCAGTACTTC; cdr3_aa: CASSIVSSEQYF